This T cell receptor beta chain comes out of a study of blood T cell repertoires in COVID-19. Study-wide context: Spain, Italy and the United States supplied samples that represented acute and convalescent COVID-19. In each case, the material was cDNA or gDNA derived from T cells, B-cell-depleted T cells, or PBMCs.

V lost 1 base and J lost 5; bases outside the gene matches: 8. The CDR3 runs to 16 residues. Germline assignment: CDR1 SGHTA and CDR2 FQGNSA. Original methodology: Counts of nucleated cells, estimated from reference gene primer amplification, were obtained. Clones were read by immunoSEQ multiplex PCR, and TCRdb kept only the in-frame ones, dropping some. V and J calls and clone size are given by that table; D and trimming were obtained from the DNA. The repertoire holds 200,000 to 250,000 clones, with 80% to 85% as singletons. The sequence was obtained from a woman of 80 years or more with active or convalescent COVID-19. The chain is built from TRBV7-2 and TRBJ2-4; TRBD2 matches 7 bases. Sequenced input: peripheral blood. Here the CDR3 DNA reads TGTGCCAGCAGCTTAGGGGGAGGGAGGGTTGAAAACATTCAGTACTTC. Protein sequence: CASSLGGGRVENIQYF.